The TCR beta chain under discussion was sequenced for a study of CD8+ T cells in alopecia areata. Germline CDR1 and CDR2: MNHEY and SVGAGI. The V end lost 2 bases, the J end lost 5 bases, and 11 bases lay between the germline ends. The CDR3 consists of 14 residues. The sequencing template was cDNA reverse transcribed from extracted RNA. TCRdb's table, derived via immunoSEQ multiplex PCR, lists solely in-frame clones and lacks some. This table has about 200,000 clones, 50% to 60% appearing once. This chain uses TRBV6-5 with TRBJ2-3; TRBD1 might be the D (6 bases). The clonotype originates from a human donor with alopecia areata. Material: CD4+ T cells sorted from blood, obtained at week 0. The CDR3 bases are TGTGCCAGCAGTTACGTGGGCAGGGGAGATACGCAGTATTTT. This translates into CASSYVGRGDTQYF.